Listed here are 26 T cell receptor beta chains from one sample, sequenced in a study of blood T cell repertoires in COVID-19. Assay: immunoSEQ multiplex PCR; the TCRdb copy retains only in-frame clones and omits some. The data hold around 170,000 clones, with roughly 80% observed a single time. Sequencing was performed on peripheral blood. These receptors all stem from a man younger than 40 with active or convalescent COVID-19.

V gene TRBV7-9 combines with J gene TRBJ1-1; TRBD1 is a possible D gene (6 bases). CDR1 is SEHNR, CDR2 FQNEAQ, per germline (reference sequence). The CDR3 runs to 16 residues. The V end was cut by 5 bases, the J end by 0 bases, with 16 bases between. CDR3: CASSPLDRAMNTEAFF. The CDR3, as DNA: TGTGCCAGCAGCCCATTGGACAGAGCTATGAACACTGAAGCTTTCTTT.

This chain joins TRBV6-4 and TRBJ2-1; D is ambiguous. Trimming shortened V by 2 bases and J by 0 bases, and 11 bases separated the two germline ends. This CDR3 is 16 amino acids long. The germline V gene encodes CDR1 MRHNA and CDR2 SNTAGT. The DNA of the CDR3 is TGTGCCAGCAGTGACACCAACAGCCGCTCCTACAATGAGCAGTTCTTC. Protein: CASSDTNSRSYNEQFF.

The V and J genes are TRBV19 and TRBJ1-4; 9 bases agree with TRBD1. The CDR3 totals 15 residues. Germline V gene data show CDR1 as LNHDA and CDR2 as SQIVND (reference sequence). J gave up 7 bases and V 3 bases, and 6 bases lay outside the gene matches. CDR3 sequence: CASSIHRGQGEKLFF. CDR3 DNA sequence: TGTGCCAGTAGTATCCACAGGGGGCAAGGTGAAAAACTGTTTTTT. Complete variable domain (other parts from reference TRBV19 and TRBJ1-4): DGGITQSPKYLFRKEGQNVTLSCEQNLNHDAMYWYRQDPGQGLRLIYYSQIVNDFQKGDIAEGYSVSREKKESFPLTVTSAQKNPTAFYLCASSIHRGQGEKLFFGSGTQLSVL.

This chain connects TRBV9 to TRBJ2-5; D is undetermined. This CDR3 spans 14 amino acids. Trimming took 0 bases from V and 5 from J, leaving 11 bases between them. Germline V gene data show CDR1 as SGDLS and CDR2 as YYNGEE. The CDR3 DNA is TGTGCCAGCAGCGTAGGACATGGGTGGGAGACCCAGTACTTC. Its protein is CASSVGHGWETQYF.

This clone has a handful of counts. The chain recombines TRBV19 with TRBJ2-7; the match to TRBD1 covers 7 bases. Per germline, CDR1 LNHDA and CDR2 SQIVND (reference sequence). V gave up 9 bases and J gave up 1 base; unmatched junction bases: 3. The CDR3 covers 12 residues. The CDR3 nucleotides are TGTGCCAGAAGGGACAGATCCTACGAGCAGTACGTC. It yields the protein CARRDRSYEQYV.

This chain uses TRBV25-1 with TRBJ1-1, with D perhaps TRBD1 (6 bases). CDR1 and CDR2 (germline): MGHDK, SYGVNS. The CDR3 has 11 amino acids. V was clipped by 1 base and J by 10 bases, with 7 bases between them. CDR3 nucleotide sequence: TGTGCCAGCAGTGAATTGGACAGAGCTTTCTTT. Protein sequence: CASSELDRAFF.

This clone was recorded a few times. The J gene is TRBJ1-2, the V gene TRBV27; 7 bases are shared with TRBD1. There are 15 residues in the CDR3. CDR1 MNHEY and CDR2 SMNVEV come from the germline V gene (reference sequence). V dropped 0 bases and J dropped 4; count of bases not matched to a gene: 5. Here the CDR3 reads CASSLSGAGGYGYTF. In DNA form, the CDR3 reads TGTGCCAGCAGTTTATCGGGGGCAGGGGGCTATGGCTACACCTTC.

The genes are TRBV7-2 and TRBJ2-2; 7 bases line up with TRBD2. Per the germline V gene, CDR1 is SGHTA and CDR2 is FQGNSA. The CDR3 is 14 residues long. The J segment lost 5 bases and the V segment lost 6 bases, leaving 6 bases of the junction unmatched. CDR3: CASSFGTITGELFF. Here the CDR3 DNA reads TGTGCCAGCAGTTTCGGGACTATTACCGGGGAGCTGTTTTTT.

The gene calls are TRBV10-3 and TRBJ2-1; 7 bases are a match to TRBD1. The CDR3 has 14 amino acids. Germline V CDR1 and CDR2: ENHRY, SYGVKD. With 2 bases clipped from V and 8 bases from J, the junction kept 6 bases outside the gene matches. The CDR3 sequence is CAISERVGGDEQFF. The DNA of the CDR3 is TGTGCCATCAGTGAGAGGGTAGGGGGCGATGAGCAGTTCTTC.

The rearrangement links TRBV10-3 to TRBJ2-2, with D unclear. Germline V gene data show CDR1 as ENHRY and CDR2 as SYGVKD. The germline V and J ends were trimmed by 2 bases and 9 bases, with 16 bases remaining between them. The CDR3 is made up of 15 amino acids. The chain's CDR3 is CAISEPASHRRELFF. For the CDR3, the DNA is TGTGCCATCAGTGAGCCAGCGTCCCACCGCCGGGAGCTGTTTTTT.

The chain couples TRBV4-1 to TRBJ1-2; unclear D gene. CDR1 and CDR2 from the germline V gene are MGHRA and YSYEKL. This CDR3 contains 13 residues. V was shortened by 1 base and J by 5 bases, with 8 bases between the two germline ends. The CDR3 DNA follows: TGCGCCAGCAGCCAAGGGCAGGATTATGGCTACACCTTC. It specifies CASSQGQDYGYTF.

This clone showed up just a few times. CDR3 bases: TGTGCCAGCAGCCCGGGACAGACCTATGGCTACACCTTC. Protein: CASSPGQTYGYTF. The chain carries TRBV27 and TRBJ1-2, with TRBD1 matching 7 bases. Germline CDR1 and CDR2: MNHEY and SMNVEV (reference sequence). V lost 6 bases, J lost 4 bases, and 5 bases stayed unmatched. This CDR3 region has 13 residues.

The chain couples TRBV28 to TRBJ1-4; 8 positions agree with TRBD1. Germline-derived CDR1 and CDR2 are MDHEN and SYDVKM. The CDR3 sequence is 17 residues long. J lost 3 bases, V lost 6 bases, and 12 bases had no gene match. The CDR3 DNA reads as TGTGCCAGCAGCCCGGGGGCAGGGGGCAGCTCTAATGAAAAACTGTTTTTT. This gives the protein CASSPGAGGSSNEKLFF.

The chain is built from TRBV18 and TRBJ1-1, with D maybe TRBD1 (5 bases). V gave up 2 bases and J gave up 1 base, with 11 bases separating them. This CDR3 comprises 15 residues. The germline V gene has CDR1 KGHSH and CDR2 LQKENI. The CDR3 DNA follows: TGTGCCAGCTCACCAGTTAAGGGGCAGAACACTGAAGCTTTCTTT. Protein product: CASSPVKGQNTEAFF.

For this clone: The sample holds other DNA sequences that translate to the same CDR3. The chain uses TRBV6-4 and TRBJ2-3, with 12 positions matching TRBD2. This CDR3 contains 15 residues. The J segment lost 6 bases and the V segment lost 4 bases, leaving 5 bases of the junction unmatched. Germline CDR1 reads MRHNA; CDR2 reads SNTAGT. The CDR3 DNA sequence: TGTGCCAGCAGTGTGGGACTAGCGGGTCGGGATACGCAGTATTTT. It encodes CASSVGLAGRDTQYF.

The chain combines TRBV7-9 with TRBJ1-1; 7 bases are a match to TRBD1. Germline CDR1 is SEHNR and CDR2 is FQNEAQ (reference sequence). The V segment lost 2 bases and the J segment 6 bases; nucleotides outside the gene matches: 6. This CDR3 has 14 residues. CDR3 DNA sequence: TGTGCCAGCAGCTTACGGGACAGTCATCCTGAAGCTTTCTTT. Protein product: CASSLRDSHPEAFF.

The chain employs TRBV30 and TRBJ1-1; D unclear. This CDR3 has 14 residues. Trimming left V 4 bases short and J 4 bases short, with 16 bases between. Germline CDR1 is GTSNPN and CDR2 is SVGIG (reference sequence). In DNA, the CDR3 is TGTGCCTGGAATGCCGGGATAGGTATCACTGAAGCTTTCTTT. It yields the protein CAWNAGIGITEAFF. Supplemented by reference TRBV30 and TRBJ1-1, the full variable domain reads SQTIHQWPATLVQPVGSPLSLECTVEGTSNPNLYWYRQAAGRGLQLLFYSVGIGQISSEVPQNLSASRPQDRQFILSSKKLLLSDSGFYLCAWNAGIGITEAFFGQGTRLTVV.

This clone was observed once. The J gene is TRBJ1-4, the V gene TRBV6-5, with a tentative D call TRBD1 (5 bases). This CDR3 region has 15 residues. In germline, CDR1 is MNHEY, CDR2 SVGAGI. The V end lost 6 bases, the J end lost 8 bases, and 19 bases lay between the germline ends. This CDR3 is CASSLQWGVGEKLFF. Here the CDR3 DNA reads TGTGCCAGCAGCCTACAATGGGGGGTCGGGGAAAAACTGTTTTTT.

With respect to this clone: Lacking the conserved final phenylalanine or tryptophan, this CDR3 likely reflects a read error. It is unclear where the CDR3 begins or ends on the DNA, so no DNA is shown, and the CDR3 is as TCRdb lists it. The rearrangement joins TRBV15 to TRBJ2-7; TRBD1 was called by the table and not checked on the DNA. Germline CDR1 and CDR2: LNHNV and YYDKDF (reference sequence). The CDR3 sequence runs 14 residues, both termini included. CDR3 loop: CATSRDRAMDRVFY.

The chain employs TRBV7-8 and TRBJ1-5; 8 nucleotides match TRBD1. V shed 2 bases and J 6 bases; nucleotides not matched to a gene: 6. The germline gives CDR1 SGHVS, CDR2 FQNEAQ. The CDR3 consists of 15 residues. DNA for the CDR3: TGTGCCAGCAGCTTAATGGGGACAGGAATTCAGCCCCAGCATTTT. It is translated as CASSLMGTGIQPQHF.

The V gene is TRBV19, the J gene TRBJ2-1, with 7 bases fitting TRBD2. The germline CDR1 and CDR2 sequences are LNHDA and SQIVND (reference sequence). With V trimmed by 3 bases and J by 0 bases, 5 bases remained unmatched. CDR3 size: 16 residues. As DNA, the CDR3 is TGTGCCAGTAGTATCGGTCTAGCGGCCTCCTACAATGAGCAGTTCTTC. Translation: CASSIGLAASYNEQFF.

The chain joins TRBV2 to TRBJ1-1; 8 positions agree with TRBD1. CDR3 length: 14 residues. The junction had 3 bases not matched to a gene; V was cut back by 4 bases and J by 2 bases. Germline CDR1 is SNHLY and CDR2 is FYNNEI. CDR3 DNA: TGTGCCAGCAGTGTGGGACAGGCCAACACTGAAGCTTTCTTT. This translates into CASSVGQANTEAFF.

The chain is built from TRBV10-3 and TRBJ2-3; 7 nucleotides line up with TRBD2. Germline CDR1 ENHRY, CDR2 SYGVKD. This CDR3 comprises 13 residues. Trimming removed 6 bases from V and 5 bases from J; junction bases left unmatched: 5. The CDR3 DNA reads as TGTGCCATCAGAGAAATAGCGGGAGATACGCAGTATTTT. Protein: CAIREIAGDTQYF.

The V gene is TRBV28, the J gene TRBJ2-2; D not certain. Germline values: CDR1 MDHEN, CDR2 SYDVKM. V lost 3 bases, J lost 10 bases, and 9 bases lay in between. The CDR3 loop spans 12 amino acids. This CDR3 reads CASSFVRAELFF. CDR3 DNA sequence: TGTGCCAGCAGTTTTGTCCGCGCGGAGCTGTTTTTT.

Remarks on this clone: At one boundary the junction diverges from the germline segment, which might be a read error. The chain has TRBV24-1 and TRBJ2-3; possibly TRBD2 for D (6 bases). This CDR3 spans 12 amino acids. Germline CDR1 and CDR2: KGHDR and SFDVKD. The CDR3: CATSTSTDTQYF. For the CDR3, the DNA is TGTGCCACCAGCACTAGCACCGATACGCAGTATTTT.

The chain is built from TRBV28 and TRBJ2-7; D is possibly TRBD1 (6 bases). Trimming cost V 5 bases and J 3 bases, with 17 bases left between them. The V gene's germline CDR1 is MDHEN and CDR2 SYDVKM. The CDR3 totals 15 residues. CDR3 region: CASSPGQPRSYEQYV. CDR3 bases: TGTGCCAGCAGTCCAGGACAGCCAAGAAGCTACGAGCAGTACGTC.